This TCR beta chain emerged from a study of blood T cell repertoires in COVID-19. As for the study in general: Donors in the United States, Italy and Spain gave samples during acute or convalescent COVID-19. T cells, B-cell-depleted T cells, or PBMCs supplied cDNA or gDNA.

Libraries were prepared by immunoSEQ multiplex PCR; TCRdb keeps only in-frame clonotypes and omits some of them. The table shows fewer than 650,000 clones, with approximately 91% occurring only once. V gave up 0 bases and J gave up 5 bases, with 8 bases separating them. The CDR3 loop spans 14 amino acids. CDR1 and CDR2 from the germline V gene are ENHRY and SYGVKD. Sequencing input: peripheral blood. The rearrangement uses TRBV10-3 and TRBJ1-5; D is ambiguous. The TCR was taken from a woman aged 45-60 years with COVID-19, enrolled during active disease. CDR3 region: CAISESEAYQPQHF. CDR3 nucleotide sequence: TGTGCCATCAGTGAGTCCGAGGCCTATCAGCCCCAGCATTTT.